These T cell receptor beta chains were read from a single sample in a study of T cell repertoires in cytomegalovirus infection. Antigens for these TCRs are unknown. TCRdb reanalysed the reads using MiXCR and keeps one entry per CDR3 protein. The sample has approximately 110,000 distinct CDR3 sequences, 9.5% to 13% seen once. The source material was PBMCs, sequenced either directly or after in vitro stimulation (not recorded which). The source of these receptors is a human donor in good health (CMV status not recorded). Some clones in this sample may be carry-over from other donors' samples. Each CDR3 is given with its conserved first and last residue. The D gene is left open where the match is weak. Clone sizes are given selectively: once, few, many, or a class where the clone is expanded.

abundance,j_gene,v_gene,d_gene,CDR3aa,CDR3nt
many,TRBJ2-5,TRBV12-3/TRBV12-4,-,CASSARLGGQETQYF,TGTGCCAGCAGTGCCAGACTAGGCGGACAAGAGACCCAGTACTTC
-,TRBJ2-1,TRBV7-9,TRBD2,CASSSGLAYNEQFF,TGTGCCAGCAGCTCGGGACTAGCCTACAATGAGCAGTTCTTC
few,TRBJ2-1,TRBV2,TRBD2,CASSEGSGSENEQFF,TGTGCCAGCAGTGAAGGTAGCGGGAGCGAGAATGAGCAGTTCTTC
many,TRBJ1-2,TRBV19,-,CASSIELGIWGYGYTF,TGTGCCAGTAGTATTGAATTGGGAATCTGGGGATATGGCTACACCTTC
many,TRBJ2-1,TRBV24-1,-,CATSDLLVPYNEQFF,TGTGCCACCAGTGATCTCCTAGTTCCCTACAATGAGCAGTTCTTC
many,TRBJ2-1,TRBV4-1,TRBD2,CASSQILAGLRNEQFF,TGCGCCAGCAGCCAAATACTAGCGGGTCTTCGGAATGAGCAGTTCTTC
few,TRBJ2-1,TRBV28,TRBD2,CASSPRTSGSSYNEQFF,TGTGCCAGCAGTCCCCGGACTAGCGGAAGCTCCTACAATGAGCAGTTCTTC
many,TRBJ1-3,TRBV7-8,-,CASSLGGTRGNTIYF,TGTGCCAGCAGCTTAGGGGGCACTCGGGGAAACACCATATATTTT
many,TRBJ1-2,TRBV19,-,CASSMRAGTRDYGYTF,TGTGCCAGTAGTATGAGGGCCGGGACGCGAGACTATGGCTACACCTTC
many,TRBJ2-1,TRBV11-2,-,CASSSAGQLVFWSEQFF,TGTGCCAGCAGCTCTGCGGGGCAGTTGGTTTTTTGGAGTGAGCAGTTCTTC
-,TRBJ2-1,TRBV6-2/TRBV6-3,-,CASSYPANEQFF,TGTGCCAGCAGTTACCCCGCCAATGAGCAGTTCTTC
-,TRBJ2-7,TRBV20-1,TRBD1,CSASSGGRPKQYF,TGCAGTGCTAGCTCAGGGGGCCGGCCTAAGCAGTACTTC
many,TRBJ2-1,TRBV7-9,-,CASSLIGNQRNEQFF,TGTGCCAGCAGCTTAATCGGGAATCAAAGGAATGAGCAGTTCTTC
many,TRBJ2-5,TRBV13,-,CASKTLGQRAETQYF,TGTGCCAGCAAAACCCTGGGGCAGAGGGCAGAGACCCAGTACTTC
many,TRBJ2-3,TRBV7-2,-,CASSLIVQGPDTQYF,TGTGCCAGCAGCTTAATTGTTCAGGGCCCAGATACGCAGTATTTT
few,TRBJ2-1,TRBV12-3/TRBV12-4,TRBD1,CASSLNRGLGRGRGEQFF,TGTGCCAGCAGCCTCAACAGAGGGCTAGGCAGGGGGCGCGGTGAGCAGTTCTTC
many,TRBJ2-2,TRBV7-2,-,CASSQTATGELFF,TGTGCCAGCAGCCAGACAGCCACCGGGGAGCTGTTTTTT
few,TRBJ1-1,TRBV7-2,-,CASSLRQGTTEAFF,TGTGCCAGCAGCTTAAGGCAGGGGACTACTGAAGCTTTCTTT
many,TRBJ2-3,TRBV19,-,CASSKVSSTDTQYF,TGTGCCAGTAGTAAGGTGTCTAGCACAGATACGCAGTATTTT
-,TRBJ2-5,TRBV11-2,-,CASSLEASFETQYF,TGTGCCAGCAGCTTAGAGGCTAGCTTCGAGACCCAGTACTTC
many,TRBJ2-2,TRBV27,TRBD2,CASSPGTSGIGTGELFF,TGTGCCAGCAGTCCCGGGACTAGCGGGATCGGGACCGGGGAGCTGTTTTTT
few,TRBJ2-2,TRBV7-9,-,CASSSPLGTNTGELFF,TGTGCCAGCAGCTCACCGTTGGGGACCAATACCGGGGAGCTGTTTTTT
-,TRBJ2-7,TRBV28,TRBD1,CASSSSGTGPREQYF,TGTGCCAGCAGTTCCTCCGGGACAGGTCCTAGGGAGCAGTACTTC
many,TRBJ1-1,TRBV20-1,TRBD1,CSALLTGTTEAFF,TGCAGTGCTCTCCTGACAGGGACCACTGAAGCTTTCTTT
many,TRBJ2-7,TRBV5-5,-,CASSLEGGGFYEQYF,TGTGCCAGCAGCTTGGAGGGGGGAGGGTTTTACGAGCAGTACTTC
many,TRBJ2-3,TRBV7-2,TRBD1,CASSWDRARDTQYF,TGTGCCAGCAGTTGGGACAGGGCAAGAGATACGCAGTATTTT
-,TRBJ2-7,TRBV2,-,CASSETYEQYF,TGTGCCAGCAGTGAGACCTACGAGCAGTACTTC
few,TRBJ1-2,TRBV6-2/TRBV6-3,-,CASSWDTINYGYTF,TGTGCCAGCAGTTGGGACACGATTAACTATGGCTACACCTTC
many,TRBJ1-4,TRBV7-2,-,CASSLDRNNEKLFF,TGTGCCAGCAGCTTAGATCGAAATAATGAAAAACTGTTTTTT
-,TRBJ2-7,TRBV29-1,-,CSVRPSKSSYEQYF,TGCAGCGTTCGACCTTCCAAAAGCTCCTACGAGCAGTACTTC
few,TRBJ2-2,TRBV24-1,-,CASSGAGAGSNTGELFF,TGTGCCTCCAGTGGTGCGGGGGCGGGTTCCAACACCGGGGAGCTGTTTTTT
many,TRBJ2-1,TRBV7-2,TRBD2,CASSLGGTSGTNEQFF,TGTGCCAGCAGCTTAGGGGGGACTAGCGGGACCAATGAGCAGTTCTTC
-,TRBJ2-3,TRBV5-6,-,CASSFRGVRNTQYF,TGTGCCAGCAGCTTCCGAGGGGTTAGGAATACGCAGTATTTT
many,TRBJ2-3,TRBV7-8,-,CASSGRGSSTDTQYF,TGTGCCAGCAGCGGAAGGGGTTCTAGCACAGATACGCAGTATTTT
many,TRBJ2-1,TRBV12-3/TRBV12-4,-,CASSLFDEQFF,TGTGCCAGCAGTTTATTTGATGAGCAGTTCTTC
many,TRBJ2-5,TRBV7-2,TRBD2,CASSQRREWLETQYF,TGTGCCAGCAGCCAGAGGCGGGAGTGGTTGGAGACCCAGTACTTC
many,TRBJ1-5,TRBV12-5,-,CASGPRRDQPQHF,TGTGCTAGTGGTCCCCGGAGGGATCAGCCCCAGCATTTT
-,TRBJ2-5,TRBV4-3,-,CASSLTHQETQYF,TGCGCCAGCAGCCTTACACACCAAGAGACCCAGTACTTC
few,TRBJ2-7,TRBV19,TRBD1,CASSINTGAHYEQYF,TGTGCCAGTAGTATAAACACAGGGGCCCACTACGAGCAGTACTTC
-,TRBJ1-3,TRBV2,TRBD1,CASRDRGNTIYF,TGTGCCAGCCGGGACAGAGGAAACACCATATATTTT
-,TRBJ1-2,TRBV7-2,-,CASSSHPGDSFHAF,TGTGCCAGCAGCAGCCATCCCGGGGACTCCTTCCACGCCTTC
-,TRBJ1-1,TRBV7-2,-,CASLLEGNTEAFF,TGTGCCAGCCTCTTAGAGGGGAACACTGAAGCTTTCTTT
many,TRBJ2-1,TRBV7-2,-,CASSFGQYNEQFF,TGTGCCAGCAGCTTTGGACAGTACAATGAGCAGTTCTTC
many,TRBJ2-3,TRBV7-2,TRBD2,CASSLASTSADTQYF,TGTGCCAGCAGCTTAGCCTCGACTAGCGCGGATACGCAGTATTTT
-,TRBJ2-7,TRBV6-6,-,CASSRGARYEQYF,TGTGCCAGTAGTCGGGGGGCCCGCTACGAGCAGTACTTC
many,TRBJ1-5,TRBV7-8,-,CASSLALGSNQPQHF,TGTGCCAGCAGCTTAGCGTTAGGGAGCAATCAGCCCCAGCATTTT
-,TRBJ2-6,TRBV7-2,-,CASSLQRSGSGANVLTF,TGTGCCAGCAGCTTACAAAGGTCGGGCTCTGGGGCCAACGTCCTGACTTTC